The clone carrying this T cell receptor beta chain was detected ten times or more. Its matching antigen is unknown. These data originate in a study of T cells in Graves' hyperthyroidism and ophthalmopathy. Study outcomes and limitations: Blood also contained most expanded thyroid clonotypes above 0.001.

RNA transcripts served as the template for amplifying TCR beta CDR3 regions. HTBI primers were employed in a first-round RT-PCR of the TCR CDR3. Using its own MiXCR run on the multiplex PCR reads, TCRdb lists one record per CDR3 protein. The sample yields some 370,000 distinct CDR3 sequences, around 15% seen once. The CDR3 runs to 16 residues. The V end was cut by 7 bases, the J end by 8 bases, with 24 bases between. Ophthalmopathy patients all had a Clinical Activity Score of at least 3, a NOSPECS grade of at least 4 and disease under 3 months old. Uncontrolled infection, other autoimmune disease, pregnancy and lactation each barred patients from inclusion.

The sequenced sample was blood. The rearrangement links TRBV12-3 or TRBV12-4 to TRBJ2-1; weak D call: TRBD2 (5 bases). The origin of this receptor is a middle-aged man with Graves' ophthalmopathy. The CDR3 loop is CASTLDHTRLPYEQFF. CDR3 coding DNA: TGTGCCAGCACCCTGGACCACACTAGGCTCCCCTATGAGCAGTTCTTC.